The 17 T cell receptor beta chains presented below share a single source sample, sequenced in a study of control samples from healthy donors and cancer patients (dated by TCRdb to the early 2020s). The receptor library was made with the immunoSEQ multiplex PCR assay. TCRdb retrieved this table from immuneACCESS and kept in-frame rearrangements only. Not all clones are present; in checked studies, unresolved V genes account for under half, and no reason is known for the remainder. This sample has around 70,000 clones in its table, and approximately 83% of those were observed once. Approximately 14% of the sample is held by the ten biggest clonotypes. The sample taken for sequencing was blood. Receptor source: a man aged 55 to 69 in good health.

V is TRBV5-4 and J is TRBJ2-3, with TRBD2 identical over 8 bases. The trim removed 9 bases at V and 6 bases at J, leaving 12 bases unmatched. The CDR3 runs to 14 residues. CDR1 and CDR2 from the germline V gene are SGHNT and YYREEE (reference sequence). The CDR3, as DNA: TGTGCCACGGTTAGCGGGGCCATCTCGGATACGCAGTATTTT. This gives the protein CATVSGAISDTQYF.

V gene TRBV27 combines with J gene TRBJ2-1, with D possibly TRBD2 on 7 matching bases. CDR3 length: 13 residues. The germline V gene encodes CDR1 MNHEY and CDR2 SMNVEV (reference sequence). V was shortened by 3 bases and J by 12 bases, with 15 bases between the two germline ends. The DNA of the CDR3 is TGTGCCAGCAGTTTTAAGGGGGAGCGGGGGCAGTTCTTC. Residues: CASSFKGERGQFF.

V is TRBV4-1 and J is TRBJ2-3; D is unresolved. Germline V gives CDR1 MGHRA, CDR2 YSYEKL. The CDR3 has 14 residues. V was clipped by 1 base and J by 0 bases, with 5 bases between them. Here the CDR3 DNA reads TGCGCCAGCAGCCAAGGGCCTAGCACAGATACGCAGTATTTT. The encoded protein is CASSQGPSTDTQYF.

This chain joins TRBV6-6 and TRBJ2-1, with a possible D match to TRBD1 (5 bases). CDR3 length: 15 amino acids. V lost 5 bases and J lost 9, with 20 bases in between. Germline V gene lookup returns CDR1 MNHNY and CDR2 SVGAGI (reference sequence). In DNA form, the CDR3 reads TGTGCCAGCAGTCGTAACATTGGCAGCGACAGTGAGCAGTTCTTC. It codes for CASSRNIGSDSEQFF.

The chain couples TRBV15 to TRBJ2-7; 13 nucleotides agree with TRBD2. Germline V CDR1 and CDR2: LNHNV, YYDKDF (reference sequence). CDR3 length: 16 residues. The trim removed 0 bases at V and 6 bases at J, leaving 5 bases unmatched. The chain's CDR3 is CATSRDRTSGSLEQYF. The CDR3 nucleotides read TGTGCCACCAGCAGAGACCGGACTAGCGGGAGTCTCGAGCAGTACTTC.

This rearrangement joins TRBV3-1 (or the pseudogene TRBV3-2) to TRBJ2-1, with 8 bases identical to TRBD2. This CDR3 has 14 residues. Unmatched junction bases numbered 7, after V lost 4 bases and J lost 8 bases. The V gene's germline CDR1 is LGHDT and CDR2 YNNKEL (reference sequence). The CDR3 nucleotides read TGTGCCAGCAGCCTAGCGGGAAGGTTCGATGAGCAGTTCTTC. It encodes CASSLAGRFDEQFF.

This chain uses TRBV20-1 with TRBJ2-7; D gene ambiguous. V shed 1 base and J shed 4 bases, with 5 bases lying between them. The CDR3 extends over 11 amino acids. The germline V gene has CDR1 DFQATT and CDR2 SNEGSKA (reference sequence). CDR3 region: CSARGLYEQYF. As DNA, the CDR3 is TGCAGTGCTAGAGGGCTTTACGAGCAGTACTTC.

The gene calls are TRBV18 and TRBJ2-7, with D possibly TRBD1 on 6 matching bases. The V and J ends lost 6 bases and 2 bases respectively, with 17 bases between them. CDR1 is KGHSH, CDR2 LQKENI, per germline. CDR3 size: 15 residues. CDR3 DNA: TGTGCCAGCTCCTCCCAAGACAGGCTAACCTACGAGCAGTACTTC. Its translation: CASSSQDRLTYEQYF.

The rearrangement joins TRBV9 to TRBJ2-7; D call uncertain. V lost 0 bases and J lost 0, with 10 bases in between. The CDR3 sequence is 15 residues long. The germline CDR1 and CDR2 sequences are SGDLS and YYNGEE. Written as DNA, the CDR3 is TGTGCCAGCAGCGTAGGCCTAGTTAGCTCCTACGAGCAGTACTTC. The encoded protein is CASSVGLVSSYEQYF.

The table lists this clone with a count of one. J is TRBJ2-7 and V is TRBV4-2, with TRBD2 as a possible D gene (7 bases). CDR1 and CDR2 (germline): LGHNA, YNFKEQ. The CDR3 is 15 residues long. V was shortened by 4 bases and J by 3 bases, with 16 bases between the two germline ends. CDR3 in DNA: TGTGCCAGCAGCCGTTCCGGGGGAGGGGGCTACGAGCAGTACTTC. Translation: CASSRSGGGGYEQYF.

Here the CDR3 reads CASSLNTGTGFSGELFF. CDR3 nucleotide sequence: TGTGCCAGCAGCCTTAATACCGGGACAGGCTTTTCCGGGGAGCTGTTTTTT. The V gene is TRBV3-1 (or the pseudogene TRBV3-2), the J gene TRBJ2-2; 8 bases fit TRBD1. Germline CDR1 LGHDT, CDR2 YNNKEL (reference sequence). The CDR3 has 17 residues. The J segment lost 6 bases and the V segment lost 4 bases, leaving 13 bases of the junction unmatched.

The gene calls are TRBV6-5 and TRBJ1-1, with 10 bases lining up with TRBD1. V shed 3 bases and J 6 bases; nucleotides not matched to a gene: 4. Germline V gene data show CDR1 as MNHEY and CDR2 as SVGAGI. The CDR3 is 14 amino acids. The CDR3: CASSYDRGLSEAFF. The CDR3, as DNA: TGTGCCAGCAGTTATGACAGGGGGCTTTCTGAAGCTTTCTTT.

Of note for this clone: The germline gene is not matched at one end of the junction; a read error may be the cause. This sequence joins TRBV12-3 or TRBV12-4 and TRBJ2-2, with 8 positions matching TRBD2. This CDR3 has 12 amino acids. The CDR3 region is CASSFFGTSRLF. As DNA, the CDR3 is TGTGCCAGCAGTTTTTTTGGGACTAGTAGGCTTTTT.

This clone came up once. The chain combines TRBV9 with TRBJ2-1, with D perhaps given as TRBD1 or TRBD2 (5 bases each). The CDR3 spans 14 residues. Trimming pared 4 bases from V and 4 bases from J, leaving 12 bases between. CDR1 SGDLS and CDR2 YYNGEE come from the germline V gene. This CDR3 is CASSPRDQYNEQFF. CDR3 sequence (DNA): TGTGCCAGCAGCCCCCGGGACCAGTACAATGAGCAGTTCTTC. Full variable domain (rest looked up from reference TRBV9 and TRBJ2-1): DSGVTQTPKHLITATGQRVTLRCSPRSGDLSVYWYQQSLDQGLQFLIQYYNGEERAKGNILERFSAQQFPDLHSELNLSSLELGDSALYFCASSPRDQYNEQFFGPGTRLTVL.

J is TRBJ1-5 and V is TRBV24-1; the match to TRBD1 covers 8 bases. CDR3 length equals 14 residues. With V trimmed by 2 bases and J by 11 bases, 7 bases remained unmatched. The germline V gene encodes CDR1 KGHDR and CDR2 SFDVKD. The CDR3 spells CATSDSGGGGAQHF. In nucleotides, the CDR3 is TGTGCCACCAGTGATTCAGGGGGCGGAGGAGCCCAGCATTTT.

The chain couples TRBV6-6 to TRBJ2-1; no firm D call. The CDR3 loop spans 15 amino acids. Between the trimmed V and J ends, which lost 2 bases and 0 bases, there was a span of 8 bases. CDR1 and CDR2 from the germline V gene are MNHNY and SVGAGI (reference sequence). DNA for the CDR3: TGTGCCAGCAGTTACGAGGAGAGCTCCTACAATGAGCAGTTCTTC. Amino acid sequence: CASSYEESSYNEQFF.

The chain combines TRBV18 with TRBJ1-1; D is unclear. Germline V CDR1 and CDR2: KGHSH, LQKENI. The V end was cut by 0 bases, the J end by 7 bases, with 12 bases between. CDR3 size: 14 residues. The CDR3 region is CASSPPSVLNEAFF. The CDR3 DNA is TGTGCCAGCTCACCACCGTCCGTTTTAAATGAAGCTTTCTTT.